This T cell receptor (beta chain) was captured by sequencing in a study of naive and memory T cell subsets. An oligonucleotide containing a UMI was ligated to the 3' end of TCR cDNA. Whole blood, over 2 ml, came from adult healthy volunteers. Germline V CDR1 and CDR2: SQVTM, ANQGSEA. Trimming cost V 3 bases and J 1 base, with 3 bases left between them. This CDR3 has 11 amino acids. This clonotype was counted many times. Its antigen is unidentified. Overall study results and limits: The RNA method is potentially sensitive to activation and differentiation changes.

The SP2 primer and nested alpha and beta constant region primers amplified ligated cDNA in four rounds. For blood and skin samples, reverse transcription used TCR alpha and beta constant primers. TCRdb recomputed calls from the 5' RACE reads with MiXCR, one row per CDR3 protein. The data contain 45,000 to 55,000 distinct CDR3 sequences, 4.7% of them singletons. This rearrangement joins TRBV29-1 to TRBJ1-1; D call uncertain. The sequence was collected from a female donor in good health. The CDR3 protein is CSVDRNTEAFF. The CDR3 DNA is TGCAGCGTTGACAGGAACACTGAAGCTTTCTTT.